The clone carrying this T cell receptor (beta chain) was counted a few times. The use of a sample-barcoded 5' primer and a J-beta primer mix characterized a second PCR of about 6 to 11 cycles. Tags on each cDNA molecule came from a template-switch adaptor with 12 random nucleotides. TCRdb used MiXCR to reprocess the 5' RACE reads, holding one entry per CDR3 protein. The profile shows roughly 2 million distinct CDR3 sequences, 40% to 55% of them singletons. The data originate from a study of blood T cells in healthy people across ages. The sequence derives from a woman aged 40 to 50 in good health. Sequences were obtained from blood.

The CDR3 here is CSATPTSGGRADTQYF. CDR3 DNA: TGCAGTGCTACGCCGACTAGCGGGGGACGAGCAGATACGCAGTATTTT. The V gene is TRBV20-1, the J gene TRBJ2-3, with 12 bases lining up with TRBD2. The germline V gene encodes CDR1 DFQATT and CDR2 SNEGSKA (reference sequence). Trimming at V came to 4 bases and at J to 4 bases, leaving 9 bases not matched to a gene. CDR3 size: 16 residues.